The clone carrying this TCR beta chain was counted a few times. What it recognizes is unknown. Next came a second PCR, run for about 6 to 12 cycles, which used a sample-barcoded 5' primer along with a J-beta primer mix. Each CDR3 protein gets one entry after TCRdb re-called the 5' RACE reads with MiXCR. The sample contains about 770,000 distinct CDR3 sequences, about 42% of which appear only once. This sample was included in a study of blood T cells in healthy people across ages. General observations from the study: Because donor CMV status was unknown, expanded clonotype changes were possibly confounded.

Germline V gene data show CDR1 as MDHEN and CDR2 as SYDVKM. The CDR3 has 15 residues. Those donating, healthy Caucasian individuals from Russia, were aged roughly 6 to 100. This sequence was found in a man aged 60-69 years in good health. Source material: blood. J is TRBJ2-4 and V is TRBV28; the D gene could be TRBD1 or TRBD2 (5 bases each). The J call could be wrong; TRBJ2-5 is a better fit for the DNA end. CDR3 sequence reads: CASSLAGSGQETQYF. CDR3 bases: TGTGCCAGCAGTTTAGCAGGGAGTGGGCAAGAGACCCAGTACTTC.